This TCR beta chain was captured by sequencing in a study of T cell responses to AZD1222 COVID-19 vaccine. Study results and limitations: Close to half of all spike-specific TCRs reportedly target regions of the variants that are unmutated. Most donors were white British, females outnumbered males, and clonal diversity was possibly underestimated. Regions 160-218 and 743-854 dominated among vaccine-associated CD4 TCRs spanning spike. Sampled repertoires all dated from after the peak T cell response.

The CDR3 length is 15 residues. Germline CDR1 is SGHRS and CDR2 is YFSETQ. The V and J ends lost 5 bases and 5 bases, in that order; junction bases with no gene match: 11. For this clone: Its antigen is not identified.

Clones were read by immunoSEQ multiplex PCR, and TCRdb kept only the in-frame ones, dropping some. Of around 190,000 clones listed, 92% are singletons. The sequenced sample was peripheral blood, obtained on day 0 of AZD1222 vaccination. The receptor comes from an adult in good health. The chain links TRBV5-1 to TRBJ2-5; TRBD2 aligns across 8 bases. The CDR3 DNA reads TGCGCCAGCAGGATCGGAGCGGGGGCGCGGGAGACCCAGTACTTC. This translates into CASRIGAGARETQYF. Drawing the rest from reference TRBV5-1 and TRBJ2-5, the complete variable domain is KAGVTQTPRYLIKTRGQQVTLSCSPISGHRSVSWYQQTPGQGLQFLFEYFSETQRNKGNFPGRFSGRQFSNSRSEMNVSTLELGDSALYLCASRIGAGARETQYFGPGTRLLVL.